Listed below are T cell receptor beta chains from one sample, sequenced in a study of T cell responses to AZD1222 COVID-19 vaccine. Using immunoSEQ multiplex PCR, the repertoire was profiled, and TCRdb retains in-frame clones only, with some absent. The table shows roughly 110,000 clones, with roughly 89% occurring only once. The material sequenced was peripheral blood, taken on day 0 of AZD1222 vaccination. The receptors derive from an adult in good health. Both conserved end residues are part of each CDR3. D genes are given only for firm matches. Some rows have no size entry. The others give once, few or many, or a class for an expanded clone.

J gene | clone size | V gene | D gene | CDR3 protein | CDR3 DNA
TRBJ2-5 | NA | TRBV9 | NA | CASSVAGRGQYQETQYF | TGTGCCAGCAGCGTAGCTGGGCGGGGGCAATACCAAGAGACCCAGTACTTC
TRBJ2-3 | NA | TRBV27 | NA | CASSLDSSTDTQYF | TGTGCCAGCAGTTTAGATAGTAGCACAGATACGCAGTATTTT
TRBJ2-3 | NA | TRBV10-3 | NA | CAISEIGGTDTQYF | TGTGCCATCAGTGAAATAGGGGGGACAGATACGCAGTATTTT
TRBJ2-3 | NA | TRBV2 | TRBD2 | CASKELAGTDTQYF | TGTGCCAGCAAGGAACTAGCGGGCACAGATACGCAGTATTTT
TRBJ2-7 | NA | TRBV25-1 | NA | CASSGELQVEHEQYF | TGTGCCAGCAGTGGGGAGCTACAGGTGGAGCACGAGCAGTACTTC
TRBJ1-4 | NA | TRBV30 | NA | CAWAADWEKLFF | TGTGCCTGGGCGGCAGACTGGGAAAAACTGTTTTTT
TRBJ2-3 | NA | TRBV3-1/TRBV3-2 | NA | CASSQGLGLDTQYF | TGTGCCAGCAGCCAAGGACTAGGGTTAGATACGCAGTATTTT
TRBJ2-7 | NA | TRBV30 | TRBD1 | CAWSGLRDRDSYEQYF | TGTGCCTGGAGTGGACTCCGGGACAGGGACTCCTACGAGCAGTACTTC
TRBJ2-1 | NA | TRBV5-6 | TRBD2 | CASSLGTSDEQFF | TGTGCCAGCAGCTTGGGAACTAGCGATGAGCAGTTCTTC
TRBJ2-1 | once | TRBV7-6 | NA | CASSLVPDNEQFF | TGTGCCAGCAGCTTAGTCCCGGACAATGAGCAGTTCTTC
TRBJ1-1 | once | TRBV29-1 | TRBD1 | CSAPGDSNTEAFF | TGCAGCGCCCCGGGGGACAGTAACACTGAAGCTTTCTTT
TRBJ1-1 | once | TRBV4-3 | TRBD1 | CASSLTGGTGEEAFF | TGCGCCAGCAGCCTCACCGGAGGGACAGGGGAGGAAGCTTTCTTT
TRBJ1-2 | NA | TRBV3-1/TRBV3-2 | NA | CASGPHLSTGYTF | TGTGCCAGCGGACCTCACCTATCGACCGGCTACACCTTC
TRBJ2-3 | NA | TRBV5-6 | TRBD2 | CASSSGGSGGALGTDTQYF | TGTGCCAGCAGCTCGGGCGGTAGCGGGGGGGCGTTGGGCACAGATACGCAGTATTTT
TRBJ2-1 | NA | TRBV2 | TRBD2 | CASNVERGSYNEQFF | TGTGCCAGCAACGTCGAGCGGGGGAGCTACAATGAGCAGTTCTTC
TRBJ2-3 | NA | TRBV4-2 | TRBD1 | CASSAVPSGQGTDTQYF | TGTGCCAGCAGCGCTGTCCCCAGTGGACAGGGCACAGATACGCAGTATTTT
TRBJ1-6 | NA | TRBV6-6 | NA | CASSRRQEPDTPLHF | TGTGCCAGCAGTCGCCGACAGGAGCCCGATACCCCCCTCCACTTT
TRBJ2-2 | NA | TRBV29-1 | NA | CSVADRPNTGELFF | TGCAGCGTTGCAGACAGGCCAAACACCGGGGAGCTGTTTTTT
TRBJ2-1 | NA | TRBV4-3 | TRBD2 | CASSQGTSGGPRDNEQFF | TGCGCCAGCAGCCAAGGTACTAGCGGGGGCCCTAGGGATAATGAGCAGTTCTTC
TRBJ1-4 | NA | TRBV4-1 | NA | CASSQLGLVSNEKLFF | TGCGCCAGCAGCCAACTAGGTTTGGTCTCTAATGAAAAACTGTTTTTT
TRBJ2-3 | NA | TRBV2 | NA | CASSELKADTQYF | TGTGCCAGCAGTGAACTAAAGGCAGATACGCAGTATTTT
TRBJ2-7 | NA | TRBV30 | NA | CAWSGGAGGGIYEQYF | TGTGCCTGGTCCGGCGGTGCCGGAGGCGGGATCTACGAGCAGTACTTC
TRBJ2-3 | NA | TRBV5-1 | NA | CASSLAPGLGADTQYF | TGCGCCAGCAGCTTGGCCCCGGGATTAGGCGCAGATACGCAGTATTTT
TRBJ2-7 | NA | TRBV9 | TRBD1 | CASSVTGGVDEQYF | TGTGCCAGCAGCGTCACAGGGGGAGTCGACGAGCAGTACTTC
TRBJ1-4 | NA | TRBV10-2 | NA | CASTGVRNEKLFF | TGCGCCAGCACAGGGGTTAGAAATGAAAAACTGTTTTTT
TRBJ2-7 | NA | TRBV9 | TRBD1 | CASSGFSGTGYYEQYF | TGTGCCAGCAGCGGATTTTCCGGGACAGGTTACTACGAGCAGTACTTC
TRBJ1-3 | NA | TRBV3-1/TRBV3-2 | NA | CASSLMGSGNTIYF | TGTGCCAGCAGCCTGATGGGATCCGGAAACACCATATATTTT
TRBJ1-6 | NA | TRBV30 | NA | CAWSTVDSPLHF | TGTGCCTGGAGTACCGTGGATTCACCCCTCCACTTT
TRBJ1-1 | NA | TRBV6-5 | NA | CASIGLAGTEAFF | TGTGCCAGTATCGGTTTAGCGGGCACTGAAGCTTTCTTT
TRBJ1-6 | NA | TRBV5-4 | TRBD1 | CASRQQFGTARSPLHF | TGTGCCAGCAGACAACAATTTGGGACAGCTAGGTCACCCCTCCACTTT
TRBJ2-1 | NA | TRBV9 | NA | CASSAPQRDSLNEQFF | TGTGCCAGCAGCGCCCCACAGAGGGACTCATTAAATGAGCAGTTCTTC
TRBJ2-1 | NA | TRBV19 | TRBD1 | CASSIFPGQGNNEQFF | TGTGCCAGTAGTATCTTCCCGGGACAGGGAAACAATGAGCAGTTCTTC